The 14 T cell receptor beta chains presented below share a single source sample, sequenced in a study of cytomegalovirus exposure and HLA in healthy donors. The PCR contained 60 Vbeta and 13 Jbeta primers. Here immunoSEQ multiplex PCR was the method, and the copy in TCRdb shows in-frame clones only, minus some. The sample lists more than 20,000 clones, approximately 70% occurring once. The sequencing input was PBMCs. The receptors originated from a woman aged 45-65 years in good health and CMV-seronegative.

This chain links TRBV6-1 with TRBJ2-7; D uncertain. The CDR3 is made up of 12 amino acids. Germline CDR1 and CDR2: MNHNS and SASEGT. Deletions cut 2 bases from V and 9 bases from J, with 11 bases between. CDR3 residues: CASSEKPVVQYF. The CDR3 DNA follows: TGTGCCAGCAGTGAAAAACCGGTAGTGCAGTACTTC.

V gene TRBV7-2 combines with J gene TRBJ2-7; D remains ambiguous. Germline-derived CDR1 and CDR2 are SGHTA and FQGNSA. The V and J ends lost 4 bases and 3 bases respectively, with 10 bases between them. CDR3 size: 13 residues. CDR3 nucleotide sequence: TGTGCCAGCAGCTCCCCTTTAGTCTACGAGCAGTACTTC. This codes for CASSSPLVYEQYF.

The table lists this clone with a count of one. The chain combines TRBV28 with TRBJ1-5; the D is unclear. Trimming left V 10 bases short and J 6 bases short, with 13 bases between. Germline V lookup: CDR1 MDHEN, CDR2 SYDVKM. The CDR3 runs to 12 residues. The CDR3 nucleotides are TGTGCCACCCGGTGGGCGGGTCAGCCCCAGCATTTT. Residues: CATRWAGQPQHF.

This sequence joins TRBV19 and TRBJ2-5; D is perhaps TRBD1 (5 bases). V was trimmed by 6 bases and J by 3 bases, leaving 14 bases between them. Germline assignment: CDR1 LNHDA and CDR2 SQIVND (reference sequence). The CDR3 has 14 amino acids. The CDR3 spells CASSPSTAKETQYF. The CDR3 DNA sequence: TGTGCCAGTAGCCCCTCGACAGCCAAAGAGACCCAGTACTTC.

Only one count was recorded for this clone. The chain has TRBV5-1 and TRBJ1-3, with 8 positions matching TRBD1. This CDR3 is built from 15 residues. V gave up 0 bases and J gave up 4 bases; unmatched junction bases: 3. Per germline, CDR1 SGHRS and CDR2 YFSETQ. The CDR3 reads CASSLGTGNGNTIYF. The DNA of the CDR3 is TGCGCCAGCAGCTTGGGGACAGGGAACGGAAACACCATATATTTT.

The genes are TRBV6-1 and TRBJ2-4, with 7 bases aligning to TRBD1. CDR1 MNHNS and CDR2 SASEGT come from the germline V gene. The CDR3 consists of 14 residues. Trimming removed 4 bases from V and 6 bases from J; junction bases left unmatched: 6. CDR3 in DNA: TGTGCCAGCAGTGTTCCGGGACAGTTAAACATTCAGTACTTC. This sequence encodes CASSVPGQLNIQYF.

The chain recombines TRBV10-1 with TRBJ1-2; D gene uncertain. The CDR3 loop spans 12 amino acids. V was shortened by 2 bases and J by 8 bases, with 9 bases between the two germline ends. Looked up from germline, CDR1 is WNHNN and CDR2 is SYGVQD (reference sequence). The CDR3 here is CASSEITEGYTF. The CDR3, as DNA: TGCGCCAGCAGTGAGATTACGGAGGGCTACACCTTC.

The chain couples TRBV4-1 to TRBJ2-5; maybe TRBD1 (6 bases). V shed 1 base and J shed 3 bases, with 18 bases lying between them. Per the germline V gene, CDR1 is MGHRA and CDR2 is YSYEKL. This CDR3 region has 17 residues. CDR3 coding DNA: TGCGCCAGCAGCCAAGCATCCTCAGGACAGAGGGAAGAGACCCAGTACTTC. Translated: CASSQASSGQREETQYF.

A single count supports this clone. The chain carries TRBV5-1 and TRBJ2-1, with 10 bases lining up with TRBD2. This CDR3 comprises 15 residues. The germline CDR1 and CDR2 sequences are SGHRS and YFSETQ. After removal of 7 bases from V and 4 bases from J, the junction contained 8 bases not matched to a gene. CDR3 sequence: CASRWETSGYNEQFF. CDR3 sequence (DNA): TGCGCCAGCCGCTGGGAGACTAGCGGGTACAATGAGCAGTTCTTC.

A few counts support this clone. The chain is built from TRBV5-1 and TRBJ1-3, with 8 bases aligning to TRBD1. The CDR3 extends over 14 amino acids. CDR1 and CDR2 from the germline V gene are SGHRS and YFSETQ. The V segment lost 3 bases and the J segment 3 bases; nucleotides outside the gene matches: 2. CDR3 loop: CASSSGGLGNTIYF. The CDR3 DNA follows: TGCGCCAGCAGCTCAGGGGGCCTTGGAAACACCATATATTTT.

The V gene is TRBV7-9, the J gene TRBJ1-2; D is unresolved. Trimming cost V 4 bases and J 6 bases, with 24 bases left between them. The CDR3 runs 17 residues. Germline V gene lookup returns CDR1 SEHNR and CDR2 FQNEAQ (reference sequence). Here the CDR3 DNA reads TGTGCCAGCAGCTCCCCCCGGGCTGGACTGACCTCAGATGGCTACACCTTC. Protein sequence: CASSSPRAGLTSDGYTF.

The chain is built from TRBV7-2 and TRBJ1-2; TRBD1 agrees at 10 bases. Germline V gene sequence: CDR1 SGHTA, CDR2 FQGNSA. The V and J ends lost 3 bases and 6 bases, in that order; junction bases with no gene match: 7. There are 15 residues in the CDR3. The CDR3 DNA follows: TGTGCCAGCAGCTTCAGGGCCGGGACAGGGGATGGCTACACCTTC. Translated, it gives CASSFRAGTGDGYTF.

V and J are TRBV19 and TRBJ2-5, with D perhaps TRBD1 (7 bases). Germline CDR1 LNHDA, CDR2 SQIVND (reference sequence). Between the trimmed V and J ends, which lost 3 bases and 5 bases, there was a span of 19 bases. The CDR3 sequence is 16 residues long. The CDR3 here is CASSIRRAGGQETQYF. The CDR3 DNA reads as TGTGCCAGTAGTATCCGTCGGGCAGGGGGGCAGGAGACCCAGTACTTC.

The gene calls are TRBV7-6 and TRBJ2-3, with 10 bases aligning to TRBD2. Germline-derived CDR1 and CDR2 are SGHVS and FNYEAQ. The CDR3 consists of 17 residues. V was pared by 1 base and J by 5 bases, with 9 bases of the junction left unmatched. The CDR3 region is CASSLGASGRLRDTQYF. CDR3 nucleotide sequence: TGTGCCAGCAGCTTAGGGGCTAGCGGGAGACTTCGAGATACGCAGTATTTT.